This T cell receptor beta chain was retrieved from a study of control samples from healthy donors and cancer patients. Germline CDR1 is LNHDA and CDR2 is SQIVND (reference sequence). Trimming removed 5 bases from V and 4 bases from J, with 9 bases in between. The CDR3 has 14 residues. Assay: immunoSEQ multiplex PCR; the TCRdb copy retains only in-frame clones and omits some. In the table there are 52,000 or so clones, roughly 92% of which are singletons. This clonotype was obtained from a man under 40 in good health. This rearrangement joins TRBV19 to TRBJ2-6; D gene uncertain. The sequenced sample consisted of blood. The DNA of the CDR3 is TGTGCCAGTAGTCCTTTCTCGGGGGCCAACGTCCTGACTTTC. Translation: CASSPFSGANVLTF. The full variable domain, its missing parts supplied by reference TRBV19 and TRBJ2-6, is DGGITQSPKYLFRKEGQNVTLSCEQNLNHDAMYWYRQDPGQGLRLIYYSQIVNDFQKGDIAEGYSVSREKKESFPLTVTSAQKNPTAFYLCASSPFSGANVLTFGAGSRLTVL.